The 10 T cell receptor beta chains in this list originate from one sample, sequenced in a study of cytomegalovirus exposure and HLA in healthy donors. Primers included in the PCR were 60 Vbeta and 13 Jbeta primers. The method was immunoSEQ multiplex PCR; TCRdb's version includes in-frame clones alone and lacks a portion of them. The data show more than 100,000 clones, around 74% seen once. Material for sequencing was PBMCs. These receptors all stem from a woman aged 45-59 years in good health and CMV-seropositive.

The V and J genes are TRBV25-1 and TRBJ2-7, with D maybe TRBD2 (5 bases). This CDR3 has 13 residues. Germline values: CDR1 MGHDK, CDR2 SYGVNS. The V and J ends lost 4 bases and 2 bases respectively, with 9 bases between them. The CDR3 DNA reads TGTGCCAGCAGTGGACACGGGACCTACGAGCAGTACTTC. It specifies CASSGHGTYEQYF.

This clone was counted between two and nine times. The V call is TRBV19, the J call TRBJ1-1, with D maybe TRBD1 (5 bases). In germline, CDR1 is LNHDA, CDR2 SQIVND (reference sequence). Trimming removed 7 bases from V and 0 bases from J, with 18 bases in between. This CDR3 is 16 amino acids long. The chain's CDR3 is CASTPWGVRMNTEAFF. The CDR3 nucleotides read TGTGCCAGTACCCCTTGGGGGGTGAGGATGAACACTGAAGCTTTCTTT.

This chain connects TRBV6-1 to TRBJ1-2; D unresolved. The V gene lost 5 bases and the J gene lost 6 bases, with 13 bases spanning the gap. Germline V lookup: CDR1 MNHNS, CDR2 SASEGT. The CDR3 is 13 amino acids. The chain's CDR3 is CASSTAWGDGYTF. The CDR3 DNA sequence: TGTGCCAGCAGTACCGCGTGGGGAGATGGCTACACCTTC.

This clone was seen once. The chain joins TRBV6-5 to TRBJ1-2; D is possibly TRBD1 (6 bases). Deletions cut 8 bases from V and 4 bases from J, with 17 bases between. This CDR3 has 14 amino acids. Germline V gives CDR1 MNHEY, CDR2 SVGAGI. The CDR3 sequence is CASVSGRGTYGYTF. The CDR3 nucleotides are TGTGCCAGCGTCTCCGGCAGGGGCACCTATGGCTACACCTTC.

The rearrangement uses TRBV11-3 and TRBJ2-7; 9 bases agree with TRBD1. V gave up 4 bases and J gave up 7 bases; unmatched junction bases: 8. CDR3 length: 14 amino acids. The germline CDR1 and CDR2 sequences are SGHNT and YENEEA. CDR3 amino acids: CASSSTPGQGEQYF. The CDR3 DNA reads TGTGCCAGCAGCTCCACTCCGGGACAGGGAGAGCAGTACTTC.

This clone was seen more than once but under ten times. The chain combines TRBV15 with TRBJ1-6; a weak D match, TRBD1 (6 bases). Trimming shortened V by 3 bases and J by 0 bases, and 15 bases separated the two germline ends. CDR1 is LNHNV and CDR2 is YYDKDF in the germline V gene (reference sequence). The CDR3 totals 18 residues. Here the CDR3 reads CATSSTGSTGSYNSPLHF. CDR3 nucleotide sequence: TGTGCCACCAGCAGTACAGGGTCAACGGGCTCCTATAATTCACCCCTCCACTTT. The full variable domain, with the rest looked up from reference TRBV15 and TRBJ1-6, is DAMVIQNPRYQVTQFGKPVTLSCSQTLNHNVMYWYQQKSSQAPKLLFHYYDKDFNNEADTPDNFQSRRPNTSFCFLDIRSPGLGDTAMYLCATSSTGSTGSYNSPLHFGNGTRLTVT.

The chain links TRBV29-1 to TRBJ1-1; tentatively, D is TRBD1 (5 bases). The CDR3 totals 15 residues. V lost 2 bases to trimming and J lost 4 bases, with 17 bases between them. From germline, CDR1 is SQVTM and CDR2 ANQGSEA. The CDR3 loop is CSVELEGSWLTEAFF. The CDR3, as DNA: TGCAGCGTTGAATTGGAGGGGAGTTGGCTCACTGAAGCTTTCTTT.

The chain couples TRBV9 to TRBJ2-6; D might be TRBD1 (5 bases). The CDR3 has 18 amino acids. Trimming pared 0 bases from V and 3 bases from J, leaving 16 bases between. CDR1 is SGDLS, CDR2 YYNGEE, per germline. The CDR3 nucleotides are TGTGCCAGCAGCGTAGTAGCAGGGTATTCGTATGGGGCCAACGTCCTGACTTTC. Residues: CASSVVAGYSYGANVLTF.

V usage is TRBV6-1 and J usage is TRBJ2-1; D might be TRBD2 (6 bases). The ends were cut back, 10 bases at V and 5 bases at J, with 12 bases in the middle. This CDR3 is built from 12 residues. The germline V gene encodes CDR1 MNHNS and CDR2 SASEGT. This chain's CDR3 is CAIRGVNNEQFF. The CDR3 bases are TGTGCCATACGCGGGGTGAACAATGAGCAGTTCTTC.

This chain connects TRBV11-3 to TRBJ2-1; TRBD2 matches 9 bases. This CDR3 region has 14 residues. From germline, CDR1 is SGHNT and CDR2 YENEEA. With V trimmed by 3 bases and J by 9 bases, 6 bases remained unmatched. CDR3 in DNA: TGTGCCAGCAGCTTCGGTAGCGGGAGCACTGAGCAGTTCTTC. It yields the protein CASSFGSGSTEQFF.